These 12 T cell receptor beta chains share one sample of origin, sequenced in a study of cytomegalovirus exposure and HLA in healthy donors. With 60 Vbeta and 13 Jbeta primers, the PCR was carried out. The data were produced by immunoSEQ multiplex PCR, yet TCRdb's version contains in-frame clones alone and is incomplete. The sample yields approximately 140,000 clones, about 78% seen once. What was sequenced was PBMCs. The source of these receptors is a human donor in good health.

The chain links TRBV5-1 to TRBJ2-3, with unresolved D. Trimming left V 0 bases short and J 2 bases short, with 13 bases between. The CDR3 covers 16 residues. Germline V gene data show CDR1 as SGHRS and CDR2 as YFSETQ. The CDR3 loop reads CASSLDGKTATDTQYF. The DNA of the CDR3 is TGCGCCAGCAGCTTGGATGGAAAAACAGCCACAGATACGCAGTATTTT.

This chain connects TRBV9 to TRBJ2-3, with a weak D call TRBD2 (6 bases). Trimming removed 3 bases from V and 0 bases from J, with 14 bases in between. The CDR3 is 16 amino acids. Germline V gene data show CDR1 as SGDLS and CDR2 as YYNGEE. This CDR3 is CASSARSAGSTDTQYF. DNA of the CDR3: TGTGCCAGCAGCGCCCGATCGGCGGGGAGCACAGATACGCAGTATTTT.

The chain combines TRBV10-3 with TRBJ2-3, with 10 bases identical to TRBD1. The length of the CDR3 is 17 residues. Germline V gene data show CDR1 as ENHRY and CDR2 as SYGVKD. V lost 0 bases and J lost 5; bases outside the gene matches: 8. CDR3 in amino acids: CAISESLRQGAEDTQYF. CDR3 coding DNA: TGTGCCATCAGTGAGTCGCTCAGACAGGGGGCCGAAGATACGCAGTATTTT.

The chain employs TRBV9 and TRBJ2-7, with TRBD1 identical over 7 bases. Per the germline V gene, CDR1 is SGDLS and CDR2 is YYNGEE. The CDR3 has 13 amino acids. V shed 3 bases and J 7 bases; nucleotides not matched to a gene: 7. CDR3 region: CASSETGRGEQYF. The CDR3 nucleotides read TGTGCCAGCAGCGAGACGGGCAGGGGGGAGCAGTACTTC.

This rearrangement joins TRBV28 to TRBJ2-7; TRBD2 aligns across 11 bases. The CDR3 contains 15 residues. Germline values: CDR1 MDHEN, CDR2 SYDVKM. Germline trimming cut 6 bases from V and 1 base from J; bases unmatched to any gene: 5. CDR3 sequence: CASRGGLAASYEQYF. The CDR3 coding sequence is TGTGCCAGCAGGGGGGGACTAGCGGCTTCCTACGAGCAGTACTTC.

This clone was recorded at least ten times. This chain uses TRBV7-6 with TRBJ2-3; D remains unclear. The germline V and J ends were trimmed by 5 bases and 1 base, with 13 bases remaining between them. The CDR3 length is 15 residues. Per the germline V gene, CDR1 is SGHVS and CDR2 is FNYEAQ. This CDR3 reads CASSPFERRTDTQYF. CDR3 coding DNA: TGTGCCAGCAGCCCCTTTGAGCGCCGCACAGATACGCAGTATTTT.

The chain is built from TRBV7-3 and TRBJ2-1; D gene uncertain. The CDR3 extends over 13 amino acids. CDR1 SGHTA and CDR2 FQGTGA come from the germline V gene. V lost 3 bases, J lost 6 bases, and 9 bases lay in between. The CDR3 spells CASSFSLSNEQFF. The CDR3 nucleotides are TGTGCCAGCAGCTTCTCTCTTAGCAATGAGCAGTTCTTC.

This clone was seen a few times. This chain joins TRBV4-3 and TRBJ2-3, with 9 bases fitting TRBD2. The V gene's germline CDR1 is LGHNA and CDR2 YSLEER. J gave up 5 bases and V 0 bases, and 6 bases lay outside the gene matches. The CDR3 consists of 16 residues. The CDR3 region has the DNA TGCGCCAGCAGCCAAGATTGGGGCGGGAGGGTAGATACGCAGTATTTT. Translated, it gives CASSQDWGGRVDTQYF.

V gene TRBV27 combines with J gene TRBJ2-1; 9 bases line up with TRBD1. The ends lost 1 base at V and 6 bases at J; junction bases unmatched: 4. Germline-derived CDR1 and CDR2 are MNHEY and SMNVEV (reference sequence). This CDR3 contains 15 residues. CDR3 in amino acids: CASSLFRDRVNEQFF. The CDR3 DNA sequence: TGTGCCAGCAGTTTATTTAGGGACAGGGTCAATGAGCAGTTCTTC.

CDR3 sequence: CASSLYAGTSGNNEQFF. The CDR3 DNA follows: TGTGCCAGCAGCTTGTACGCCGGGACTAGCGGAAACAATGAGCAGTTCTTC. This chain links TRBV11-1 with TRBJ2-1, with 11 bases identical to TRBD2. Per the germline V gene, CDR1 is SGHAT and CDR2 is FQDESV (reference sequence). J was trimmed by 5 bases and V by 3 bases; bases with no gene match: 9. The CDR3 extends over 17 amino acids.

This chain uses TRBV29-1 with TRBJ2-5; 7 nucleotides match TRBD1. Gene TRBJ2-7 matches the end of the DNA better, so the J call may be wrong. The CDR3 sequence is 12 residues long. From germline, CDR1 is SQVTM and CDR2 ANQGSEA. The CDR3 here is CSFRDRVYEQYF. CDR3 DNA sequence: TGCAGCTTTCGGGACAGAGTCTACGAGCAGTACTTC.

The rearrangement uses TRBV6-6 and TRBJ2-4, with no clear D. The CDR3 loop spans 16 amino acids. Trimming stripped 2 bases from V and 7 bases from J, with 18 bases between. Germline V gives CDR1 MNHNY, CDR2 SVGAGI (reference sequence). CDR3 sequence reads: CASSYPKSSIGNIQYF. CDR3 coding DNA: TGTGCCAGCAGTTACCCAAAATCATCAATCGGGAACATTCAGTACTTC.